This TCR beta chain was captured in a study of T cells in Graves' hyperthyroidism and ophthalmopathy. The source material, RNA transcripts, was used to amplify TCR beta CDR3 regions. Carried out on the TCR CDR3, a first-round RT-PCR used the HTBI primer set. TCRdb itself ran the multiplex PCR reads through MiXCR, one entry per CDR3 protein. The table includes hundreds of thousands of distinct CDR3 sequences, over 35% detected once. At least ten counts were recorded for this clonotype. Each diagnosis drew on symptoms, thyroxine, TRAb, thyroid ultrasound and orbital computed tomography findings. CDR1 and CDR2 from the germline V gene are LNHDA and SQIVND (reference sequence). This CDR3 is built from 12 residues. V lost 7 bases and J lost 9, with 15 bases in between.

The rearrangement joins TRBV19 to TRBJ1-1; D is undetermined. Sequenced input: blood. The sequence came from a woman between 40 and 55 years old with Graves' hyperthyroidism. In nucleotides, the CDR3 is TGTGCCAGTATTAAAGGTTTGACCCAAGCTTTCTTT. This gives the protein CASIKGLTQAFF.